The rows below give T cell receptor beta chains drawn from one sample of a study of shared clonotypes between healthy human individuals. This table comes from immunoSEQ multiplex PCR, and its TCRdb copy is limited to in-frame clones, with some not included. This sample has 190,000 or so clones; 65% to 80% occur once, and the top ten carry under 11%. Sequenced sample: memory CD4+ T cells sorted from blood. Every receptor here comes from a young man in good health. CDR3s include the opening cysteine and the closing phenylalanine or tryptophan. D genes are given only for firm matches. Size is stated for part of the rows, as once, few or many counts, or as a class when the clone is expanded.

V: TRBV5-8; J: TRBJ1-5; D: NA; size: NA; CDR3: CASSLRNQPQHF; DNA: TGTGCCAGCAGCTTAAGAAATCAGCCCCAGCATTTT
V: TRBV7-2; J: TRBJ2-5; D: TRBD2; size: NA; CDR3: CASSFQRGKETQYF; DNA: TGTGCCAGCAGCTTTCAGCGGGGGAAAGAGACCCAGTACTTC
V: TRBV6-5; J: TRBJ1-2; D: NA; size: NA; CDR3: CASRPPGEPYGYTF; DNA: TGTGCCAGCAGACCCCCCGGGGAACCGTATGGCTACACCTTC
V: TRBV7-9; J: TRBJ2-5; D: NA; size: NA; CDR3: CASSRRGQQETQYF; DNA: TGTGCCAGCAGCCGCCGGGGACAACAAGAGACCCAGTACTTC
V: TRBV6-6; J: TRBJ1-5; D: TRBD1; size: NA; CDR3: CASSYTGGGNQPQHF; DNA: TGTGCCAGCAGTTACACAGGGGGCGGCAATCAGCCCCAGCATTTT
V: TRBV7-2; J: TRBJ1-4; D: NA; size: NA; CDR3: CASSLGPGNEKLFF; DNA: TGTGCCAGCAGCTTGGGGCCCGGTAATGAAAAACTGTTTTTT
V: TRBV30; J: TRBJ1-3; D: NA; size: NA; CDR3: CAWSGGGFSGNTIYF; DNA: TGTGCCTGGAGTGGAGGTGGCTTCTCTGGAAACACCATATATTTT
V: TRBV4-2; J: TRBJ2-7; D: TRBD2; size: NA; CDR3: CASSQDPQTSGRDYYEQYF; DNA: TGTGCCAGCAGCCAAGATCCCCAGACTAGCGGGAGAGATTATTACGAGCAGTACTTC
V: TRBV5-4; J: TRBJ2-3; D: NA; size: few; CDR3: CASSYGDTQYF; DNA: TGTGCCAGCAGCTATGGGGATACGCAGTATTTT
V: TRBV7-9; J: TRBJ1-2; D: NA; size: NA; CDR3: CASSSASRTAYGYTF; DNA: TGTGCCAGCAGCTCGGCCTCACGAACGGCCTATGGCTACACCTTC
V: TRBV5-1; J: TRBJ2-3; D: TRBD1; size: NA; CDR3: CASTRPGQGGDTQYF; DNA: TGCGCCAGCACCAGACCGGGACAGGGCGGAGATACGCAGTATTTT
V: TRBV10-2; J: TRBJ2-7; D: NA; size: NA; CDR3: CASSEWRDEQYF; DNA: TGCGCCAGCAGTGAGTGGAGGGACGAGCAGTACTTC
V: TRBV27; J: TRBJ2-4; D: NA; size: few; CDR3: CASSLYLGLENIQYF; DNA: TGTGCCAGCAGTTTATACCTTGGGTTAGAAAACATTCAGTACTTC
V: TRBV18; J: TRBJ2-1; D: NA; size: NA; CDR3: CASSPVGGTYNEQFF; DNA: TGTGCCAGCTCACCAGTTGGGGGTACCTACAATGAGCAGTTCTTC
V: TRBV19; J: TRBJ1-2; D: NA; size: NA; CDR3: CASSMGRGDYGYTF; DNA: TGTGCCAGTAGTATGGGCAGGGGCGACTATGGCTACACCTTC
V: TRBV2; J: TRBJ2-1; D: TRBD2; size: NA; CDR3: CASSEALRIAGDGEQFF; DNA: TGTGCCAGCAGTGAAGCGTTGAGGATAGCGGGAGACGGTGAGCAGTTCTTC
V: TRBV7-9; J: TRBJ2-7; D: TRBD1; size: NA; CDR3: CASSFPGQTYEQYF; DNA: TGTGCCAGCAGCTTTCCGGGACAGACCTACGAGCAGTACTTC
V: TRBV18; J: TRBJ2-7; D: TRBD1; size: NA; CDR3: CASSLTGTVSYGPYEQYF; DNA: TGTGCCAGCTCACTGACCGGGACAGTCAGCTATGGTCCCTACGAGCAGTACTTC
V: TRBV28; J: TRBJ1-2; D: TRBD1; size: NA; CDR3: CASTDRGRGYTF; DNA: TGTGCCAGCACAGACAGGGGTAGAGGCTACACCTTC
V: TRBV7-7; J: TRBJ2-2; D: NA; size: once; CDR3: CASSFPQGTGELFF; DNA: TGTGCCAGCAGCTTCCCACAAGGCACCGGGGAGCTGTTTTTT
V: TRBV5-5; J: TRBJ2-1; D: TRBD2; size: NA; CDR3: CASSHQGLAGGIRYNEQFF; DNA: TGTGCCAGCAGCCATCAGGGACTAGCGGGGGGTATCCGATACAATGAGCAGTTCTTC
V: TRBV11-2; J: TRBJ1-2; D: NA; size: many; CDR3: CASSLAGQIYGYTF; DNA: TGTGCCAGCAGCTTAGCTGGCCAGATCTATGGCTACACCTTC
V: TRBV7-8; J: TRBJ2-3; D: NA; size: NA; CDR3: CASSLEGGGKDTQYF; DNA: TGTGCCAGCAGCTTAGAAGGGGGTGGGAAAGATACGCAGTATTTT
V: TRBV10-2; J: TRBJ2-1; D: NA; size: few; CDR3: CASSGSGGDEQFF; DNA: TGCGCCAGCAGTGGTAGTGGCGGGGATGAGCAGTTCTTC
V: TRBV7-2; J: TRBJ2-1; D: NA; size: NA; CDR3: CASSQDRNEQFF; DNA: TGTGCCAGCAGCCAGGACCGGAATGAGCAGTTCTTC
V: TRBV7-8; J: TRBJ1-4; D: NA; size: NA; CDR3: CASSLAGTSTNEKLFF; DNA: TGTGCCAGCAGCTTAGCGGGCACATCAACTAATGAAAAACTGTTTTTT
V: TRBV15; J: TRBJ2-1; D: NA; size: NA; CDR3: CATSRGRATQRNEQFF; DNA: TGTGCCACCAGCAGAGGCCGGGCTACCCAACGCAATGAGCAGTTCTTC
V: TRBV29-1; J: TRBJ2-5; D: TRBD1; size: few; CDR3: CSVSDRGKETQYF; DNA: TGCAGCGTTTCGGACAGGGGAAAAGAGACCCAGTACTTC
V: TRBV6-1; J: TRBJ2-7; D: NA; size: NA; CDR3: CASRRTADEAYEQYF; DNA: TGTGCCAGCAGAAGGACAGCTGATGAGGCGTACGAGCAGTACTTC
V: TRBV11-2; J: TRBJ2-7; D: NA; size: NA; CDR3: CASSRVFVYEQYF; DNA: TGTGCCAGCAGTAGGGTTTTTGTCTACGAGCAGTACTTC
V: TRBV7-2; J: TRBJ2-5; D: NA; size: NA; CDR3: CASRQRTVKETQYF; DNA: TGTGCCAGCAGACAAAGAACGGTAAAAGAGACCCAGTACTTC
V: TRBV11-2; J: TRBJ2-7; D: TRBD1; size: many; CDR3: CASRRNRGVEQYF; DNA: TGTGCCAGCAGACGTAACAGGGGAGTCGAGCAGTACTTC